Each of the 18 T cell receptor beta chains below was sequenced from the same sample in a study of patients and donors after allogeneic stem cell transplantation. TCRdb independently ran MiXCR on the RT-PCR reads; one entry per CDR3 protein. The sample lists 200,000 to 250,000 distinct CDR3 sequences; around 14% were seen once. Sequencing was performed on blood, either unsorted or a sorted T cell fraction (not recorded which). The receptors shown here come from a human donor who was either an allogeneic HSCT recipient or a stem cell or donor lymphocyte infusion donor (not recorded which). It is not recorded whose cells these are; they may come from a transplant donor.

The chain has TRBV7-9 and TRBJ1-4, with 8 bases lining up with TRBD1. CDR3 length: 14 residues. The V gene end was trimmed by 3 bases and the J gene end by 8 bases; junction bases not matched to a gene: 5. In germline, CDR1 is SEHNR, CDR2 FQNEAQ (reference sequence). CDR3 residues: CASSFGTGGEKLFF. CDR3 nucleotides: TGTGCCAGCAGCTTTGGGACAGGAGGAGAAAAACTGTTTTTT.

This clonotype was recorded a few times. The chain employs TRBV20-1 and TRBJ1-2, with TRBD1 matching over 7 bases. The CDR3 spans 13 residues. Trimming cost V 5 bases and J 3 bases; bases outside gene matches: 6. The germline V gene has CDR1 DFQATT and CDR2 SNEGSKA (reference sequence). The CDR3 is CSAGRDRYYGYTF. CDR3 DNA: TGCAGTGCTGGCCGGGACAGATACTATGGCTACACCTTC.

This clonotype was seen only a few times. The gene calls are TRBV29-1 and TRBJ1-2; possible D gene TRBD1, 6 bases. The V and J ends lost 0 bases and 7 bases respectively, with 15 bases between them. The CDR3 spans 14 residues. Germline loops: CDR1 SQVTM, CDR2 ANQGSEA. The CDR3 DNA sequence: TGCAGCGTTGAAGATGTCGGGGGGCCTGGTGGCTACACCTTC. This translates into CSVEDVGGPGGYTF.

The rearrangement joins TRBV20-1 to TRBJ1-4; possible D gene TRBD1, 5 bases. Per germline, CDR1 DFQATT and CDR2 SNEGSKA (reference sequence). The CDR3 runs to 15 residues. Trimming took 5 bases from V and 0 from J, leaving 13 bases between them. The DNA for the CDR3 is TGCAGTGCTTCTGGACGGGGGGCAACTAATGAAAAACTGTTTTTT. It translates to CSASGRGATNEKLFF.

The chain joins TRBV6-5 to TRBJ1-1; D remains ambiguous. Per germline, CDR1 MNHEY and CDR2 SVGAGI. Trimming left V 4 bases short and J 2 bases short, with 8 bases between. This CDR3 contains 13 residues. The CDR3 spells CASSSDPNTEAFF. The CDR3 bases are TGTGCCAGCAGTTCTGACCCAAACACTGAAGCTTTCTTT.

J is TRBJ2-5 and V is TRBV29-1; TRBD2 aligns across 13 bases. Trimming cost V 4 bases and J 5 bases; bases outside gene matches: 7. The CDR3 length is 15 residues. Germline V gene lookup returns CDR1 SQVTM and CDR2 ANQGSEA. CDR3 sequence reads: CSVGGLAGAGETQYF. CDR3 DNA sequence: TGCAGCGTTGGTGGACTAGCGGGAGCCGGTGAGACCCAGTACTTC.

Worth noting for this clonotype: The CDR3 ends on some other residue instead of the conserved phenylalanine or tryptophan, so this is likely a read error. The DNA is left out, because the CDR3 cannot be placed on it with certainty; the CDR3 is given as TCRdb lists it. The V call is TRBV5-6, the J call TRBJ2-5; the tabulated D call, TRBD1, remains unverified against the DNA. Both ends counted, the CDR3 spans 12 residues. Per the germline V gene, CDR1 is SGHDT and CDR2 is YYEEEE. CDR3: CASSGGQWTRST.

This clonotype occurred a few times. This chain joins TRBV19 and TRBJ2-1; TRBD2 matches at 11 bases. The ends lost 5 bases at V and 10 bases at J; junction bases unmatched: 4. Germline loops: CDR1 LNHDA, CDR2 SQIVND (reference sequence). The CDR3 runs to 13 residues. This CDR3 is CASSVRLAGEQFF. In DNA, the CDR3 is TGTGCCAGTAGTGTACGACTAGCGGGGGAGCAGTTCTTC.

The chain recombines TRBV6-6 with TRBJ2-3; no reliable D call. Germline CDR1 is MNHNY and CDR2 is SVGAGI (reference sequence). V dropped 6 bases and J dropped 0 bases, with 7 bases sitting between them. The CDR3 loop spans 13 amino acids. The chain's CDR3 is CASRKDSTDTQYF. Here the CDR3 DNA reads TGTGCCAGCAGGAAAGACAGCACAGATACGCAGTATTTT.

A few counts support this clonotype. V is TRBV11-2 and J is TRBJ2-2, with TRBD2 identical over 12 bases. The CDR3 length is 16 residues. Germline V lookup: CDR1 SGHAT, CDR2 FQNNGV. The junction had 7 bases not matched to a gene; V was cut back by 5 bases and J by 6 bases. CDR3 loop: CASSLLTSGSAGELFF. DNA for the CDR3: TGTGCCAGCAGCCTCCTGACTAGCGGGAGCGCCGGGGAGCTGTTTTTT.

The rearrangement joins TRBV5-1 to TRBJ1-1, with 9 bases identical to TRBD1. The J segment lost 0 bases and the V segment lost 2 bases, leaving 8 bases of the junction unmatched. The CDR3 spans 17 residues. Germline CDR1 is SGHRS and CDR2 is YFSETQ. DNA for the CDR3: TGCGCCAGCAGCTTCGGGACAGGGAGGATCATGAACACTGAAGCTTTCTTT. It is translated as CASSFGTGRIMNTEAFF.

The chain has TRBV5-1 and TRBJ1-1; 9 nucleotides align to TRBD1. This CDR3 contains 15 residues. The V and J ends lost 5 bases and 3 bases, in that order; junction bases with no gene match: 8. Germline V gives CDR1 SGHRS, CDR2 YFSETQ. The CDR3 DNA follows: TGCGCCAGCAGTCGGACAGGGGATCAGTACACTGAAGCTTTCTTT. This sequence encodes CASSRTGDQYTEAFF.

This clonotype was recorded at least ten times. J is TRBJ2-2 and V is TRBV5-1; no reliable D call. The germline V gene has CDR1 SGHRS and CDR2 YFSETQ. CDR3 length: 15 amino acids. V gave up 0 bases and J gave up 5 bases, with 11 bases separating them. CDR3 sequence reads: CASSLGPRVTGELFF. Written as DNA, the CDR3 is TGCGCCAGCAGCTTGGGTCCCCGCGTTACCGGGGAGCTGTTTTTT. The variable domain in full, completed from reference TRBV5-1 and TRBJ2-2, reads KAGVTQTPRYLIKTRGQQVTLSCSPISGHRSVSWYQQTPGQGLQFLFEYFSETQRNKGNFPGRFSGRQFSNSRSEMNVSTLELGDSALYLCASSLGPRVTGELFFGEGSRLTVL.

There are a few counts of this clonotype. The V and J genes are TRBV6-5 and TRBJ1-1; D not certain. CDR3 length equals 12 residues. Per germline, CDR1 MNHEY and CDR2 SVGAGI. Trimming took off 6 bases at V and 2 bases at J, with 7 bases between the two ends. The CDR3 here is CASRTINTEAFF. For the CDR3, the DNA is TGTGCCAGCAGGACAATCAACACTGAAGCTTTCTTT.

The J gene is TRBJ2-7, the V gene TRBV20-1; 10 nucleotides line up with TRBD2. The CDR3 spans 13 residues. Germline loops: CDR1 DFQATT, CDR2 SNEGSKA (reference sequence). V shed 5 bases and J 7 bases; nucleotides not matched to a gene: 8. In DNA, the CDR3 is TGCAGTGCTGAGGCGGGACTAGCGCGGGAGCAGTACTTC. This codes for CSAEAGLAREQYF.

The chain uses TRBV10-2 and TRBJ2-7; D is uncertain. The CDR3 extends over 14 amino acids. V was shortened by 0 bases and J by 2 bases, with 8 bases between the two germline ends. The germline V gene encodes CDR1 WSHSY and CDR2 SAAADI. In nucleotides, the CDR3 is TGCGCCAGCAGTGAGTCGGCCAACGCCTACGAGCAGTACTTC. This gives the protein CASSESANAYEQYF.

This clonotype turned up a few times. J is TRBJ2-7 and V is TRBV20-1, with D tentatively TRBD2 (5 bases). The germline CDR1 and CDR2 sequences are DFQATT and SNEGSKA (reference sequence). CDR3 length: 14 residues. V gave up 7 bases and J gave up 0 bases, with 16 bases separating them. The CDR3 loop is CSGKVPGNSYEQYF. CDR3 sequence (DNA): TGCAGTGGGAAGGTTCCGGGGAACTCCTACGAGCAGTACTTC.

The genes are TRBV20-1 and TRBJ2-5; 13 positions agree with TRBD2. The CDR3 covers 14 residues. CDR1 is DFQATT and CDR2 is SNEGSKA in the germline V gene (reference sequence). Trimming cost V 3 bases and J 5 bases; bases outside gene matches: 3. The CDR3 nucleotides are TGCAGTGCTAGCCCACTAGCGGGAGGGGAGACCCAGTACTTC. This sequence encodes CSASPLAGGETQYF.